The clone carrying this T cell receptor (beta chain) was seen only once. Original analysis: Cell counts per sample came from amplifying reference gene primers. Sequencing was performed with immunoSEQ multiplex PCR; in TCRdb, only in-frame clones are kept and a portion is missing. The DNA was the basis for D and trimming; V, J and clone size are from that table. The sample has about 59,000 clones, more than 80% seen once. This specimen comes from a study of blood T cell repertoires in COVID-19. Study-level information: Sites across the United States, Italy and Spain contributed samples from acute and convalescent COVID-19. T cells, B-cell-depleted T cells, or PBMCs supplied cDNA or gDNA.

Deletions cut 0 bases from V and 0 bases from J, with 9 bases between. There are 16 residues in the CDR3. CDR1 MNHEY and CDR2 SVGAGI come from the germline V gene. The chain couples TRBV6-5 to TRBJ1-3; D gene unclear. The specimen was peripheral blood. The TCR comes from an elderly man with acute or convalescent COVID-19. Written as DNA, the CDR3 is TGTGCCAGCAGTTACTCGATACAGAGCTCTGGAAACACCATATATTTT. Translating it yields CASSYSIQSSGNTIYF.